The rows below give T cell receptor beta chains drawn from one sample of a study of cytomegalovirus exposure and HLA in healthy donors. Clones were read by immunoSEQ multiplex PCR, and TCRdb kept only the in-frame ones, dropping some. The sample carries 100,000 to 150,000 clones, 75% to 90% recorded once. Sequencing used PBMCs. These receptors all come from a man aged 25 to 40 in good health and CMV-seropositive. CDR3s leave out the opening cysteine and the closing phenylalanine or tryptophan. For some rows the clone size is stated as once, few or many, or as a class when expanded; others skip it.

J | size | V | CDR3
TRBJ2-3 | . | TRBV29-1 | SVEGLAGAFTDTQY
TRBJ1-5 | . | TRBV28 | ASSLLAPSYGQPQH
TRBJ2-1 | . | TRBV29-1 | SVTGQYNEQF
. | . | TRBV19 | ASSKGTVYEQY
TRBJ2-3 | . | TRBV5-5 | ASSLVAGGPPDTQY
TRBJ2-1 | . | TRBV28 | ASKTGNEQF
TRBJ2-7 | . | TRBV15 | ATTGAADYEQY
TRBJ1-5 | . | TRBV7-9 | ASSLGTGVTHQPQH
TRBJ2-7 | . | TRBV30 | AWSKTSGGKEY
TRBJ2-7 | once | TRBV5-1 | ASSFRQGSSSYEQY
TRBJ1-4 | . | TRBV5-6 | ASSRLTAGTGFEKLF
TRBJ1-6 | . | TRBV11-2 | ASSFRDRNFYNSPLH
TRBJ1-1 | . | TRBV6-4 | ASRPQGNTEAF
TRBJ2-3 | . | TRBV5-1 | ASSDRLAGTITDTQY
TRBJ1-6 | . | TRBV25-1 | ASTNLLSGDSPLH
TRBJ2-3 | . | TRBV4-2 | ASSQMQATDTQY
TRBJ1-1 | once | TRBV4-1 | ASRLTGGSGSEAF
TRBJ2-2 | . | TRBV6-6 | ASTQGSGELF
TRBJ1-3 | . | TRBV4-2 | ASSPAPGDGYGNTIY
TRBJ2-3 | . | TRBV20-1 | SASPGDTQY
TRBJ1-4 | . | TRBV11-2 | ASSLSARGNEKLF
TRBJ1-5 | . | TRBV6-6 | ASSYSTGDQPQH
TRBJ1-2 | few | TRBV6-1 | ASSERGQGGGYT
TRBJ1-1 | once | TRBV6-5 | ASSYSRNPSTEAF
TRBJ1-1 | . | TRBV19 | ASSYPGSGEAF
TRBJ2-2 | . | TRBV29-1 | SVSGAGGRTGELF
TRBJ2-3 | . | TRBV6-5 | ASRPQGAGTQY
TRBJ2-3 | . | TRBV5-1 | ASRRLAGGTTDTQY
TRBJ1-1 | . | TRBV2 | ASSELSGLDTEAF
TRBJ1-2 | . | TRBV6-5 | ASSRPGQGHSYT
TRBJ1-6 | . | TRBV27 | ASSLVGDNSPLH
TRBJ2-2 | . | TRBV9 | ASSSLGDSVAGELF
TRBJ1-4 | . | TRBV6-6 | ASTRGRGMSNEKLF
TRBJ1-5 | . | TRBV19 | ASSPRGYSNQPQH
TRBJ2-5 | . | TRBV9 | ASSVVGTRGQETQY
TRBJ1-1 | . | TRBV2 | ATPRGAGITEAF
TRBJ2-1 | . | TRBV29-1 | SARGSSPTSGRSYNEQF
TRBJ2-5 | . | TRBV7-2 | ASSLWRGSAETQY
TRBJ2-3 | . | TRBV6-6 | ASSLGGRTDTQY
TRBJ2-7 | . | TRBV10-3 | AISTTGGVGSNYEQY
TRBJ2-1 | . | TRBV7-7 | ASSSGLASNEQF
TRBJ1-6 | . | TRBV5-6 | ASSPGTGTYNSPLH
TRBJ1-2 | . | TRBV28 | ATVDRIYGYT
TRBJ1-5 | . | TRBV2 | ASRADYSNQPQH
TRBJ2-7 | . | TRBV29-1 | SVERGDRTYEQY
TRBJ1-1 | . | TRBV10-2 | ASSSGGFGTENTEAF
TRBJ1-4 | . | TRBV5-1 | ASSLGTAEKLF
TRBJ2-5 | . | TRBV27 | ASSRRQAETQY
TRBJ1-1 | . | TRBV19 | ASKNGQGANTEAF
TRBJ2-3 | . | TRBV6-1 | ASRGGLKIDTQY
TRBJ1-2 | . | TRBV10-3 | AISVARGTGSGYT
TRBJ2-5 | . | TRBV7-8 | ASSWALAGKETQY
TRBJ1-1 | . | TRBV28 | ASSRIMNTEAF